This entry features one TCR beta chain sequence. What it binds is not known. In the original processing: ImmunoSEQ output held junction-only sequences without quality scores, so filtering differed. Assay: immunoSEQ multiplex PCR; the TCRdb copy retains only in-frame clones and omits some. V and J calls and clone size are copied from that table; D and trimming were computed from the DNA. The sample holds about a million clones; about 70% are singletons and the top ten take around 1.5%. Per the germline V gene, CDR1 is SEHNR and CDR2 is FQNEAQ (reference sequence). The CDR3 runs 12 residues. Unmatched junction bases numbered 5, after V lost 11 bases and J lost 5 bases. The data originate from a study of shared clonotypes between healthy human individuals. Notes on the study in general: Generally, estimated richness proved larger in naive subsets than it did in memory subsets.

The sequence derives from a man younger than 35 in good health. The chain has TRBV7-9 and TRBJ2-2; TRBD2 matches 7 bases. The material sequenced was memory CD4+ T cells sorted from blood. Subset given: CD45RA-negative fraction. The CDR3 loop reads CAAGRGTGELFF. CDR3 DNA: TGTGCCGCCGGGCGGGGGACCGGGGAGCTGTTTTTT.